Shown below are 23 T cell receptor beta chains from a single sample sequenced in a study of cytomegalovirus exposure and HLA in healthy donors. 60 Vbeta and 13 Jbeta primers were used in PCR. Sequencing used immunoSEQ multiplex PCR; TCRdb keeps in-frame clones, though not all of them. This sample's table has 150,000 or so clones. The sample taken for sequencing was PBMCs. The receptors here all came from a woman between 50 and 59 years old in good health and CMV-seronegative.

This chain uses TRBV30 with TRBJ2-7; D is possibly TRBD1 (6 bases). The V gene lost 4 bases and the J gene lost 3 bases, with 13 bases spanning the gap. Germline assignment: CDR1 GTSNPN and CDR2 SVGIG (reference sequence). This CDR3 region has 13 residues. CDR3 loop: CAWNLGQFYEQYF. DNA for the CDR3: TGTGCCTGGAACCTCGGACAGTTCTACGAGCAGTACTTC.

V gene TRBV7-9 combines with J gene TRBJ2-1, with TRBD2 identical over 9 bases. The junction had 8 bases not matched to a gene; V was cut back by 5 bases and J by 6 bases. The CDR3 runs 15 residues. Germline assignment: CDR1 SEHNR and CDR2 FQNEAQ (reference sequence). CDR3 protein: CASSPGLAARNEQFF. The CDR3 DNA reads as TGTGCCAGCAGCCCGGGACTAGCAGCCCGCAATGAGCAGTTCTTC.

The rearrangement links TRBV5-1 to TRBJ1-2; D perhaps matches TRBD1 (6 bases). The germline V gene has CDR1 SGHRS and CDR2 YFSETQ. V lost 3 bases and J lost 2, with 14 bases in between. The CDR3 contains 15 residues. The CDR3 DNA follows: TGCGCCAGCAGCTCAGGAGCCACAGGGAACTATGGCTACACCTTC. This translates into CASSSGATGNYGYTF.

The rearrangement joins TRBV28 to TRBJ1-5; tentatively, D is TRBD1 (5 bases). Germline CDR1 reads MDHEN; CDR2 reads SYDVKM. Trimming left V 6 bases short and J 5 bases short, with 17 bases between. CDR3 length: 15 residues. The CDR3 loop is CASSVGGLTDQPQHF. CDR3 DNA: TGTGCCAGCAGCGTCGGGGGACTAACGGATCAGCCCCAGCATTTT. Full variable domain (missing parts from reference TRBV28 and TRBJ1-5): DVKVTQSSRYLVKRTGEKVFLECVQDMDHENMFWYRQDPGLGLRLIYFSYDVKMKEKGDIPEGYSVSREKKERFSLILESASTNQTSMYLCASSVGGLTDQPQHFGDGTRLSIL.

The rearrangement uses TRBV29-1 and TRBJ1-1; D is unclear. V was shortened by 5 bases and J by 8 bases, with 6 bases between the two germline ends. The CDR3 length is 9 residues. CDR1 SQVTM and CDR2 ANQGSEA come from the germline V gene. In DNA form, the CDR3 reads TGCAGCGTTCGGGTCGAAGCTTTCTTT. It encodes CSVRVEAFF.

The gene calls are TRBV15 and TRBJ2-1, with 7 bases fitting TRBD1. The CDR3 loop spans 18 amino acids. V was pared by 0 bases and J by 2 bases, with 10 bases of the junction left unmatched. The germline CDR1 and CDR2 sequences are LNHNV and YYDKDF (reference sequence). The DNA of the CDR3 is TGTGCCACCAGCAGAGATTATCCGGGACAGCAGACCTACAATGAGCAGTTCTTC. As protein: CATSRDYPGQQTYNEQFF. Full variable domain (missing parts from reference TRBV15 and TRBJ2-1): DAMVIQNPRYQVTQFGKPVTLSCSQTLNHNVMYWYQQKSSQAPKLLFHYYDKDFNNEADTPDNFQSRRPNTSFCFLDIRSPGLGDTAMYLCATSRDYPGQQTYNEQFFGPGTRLTVL.

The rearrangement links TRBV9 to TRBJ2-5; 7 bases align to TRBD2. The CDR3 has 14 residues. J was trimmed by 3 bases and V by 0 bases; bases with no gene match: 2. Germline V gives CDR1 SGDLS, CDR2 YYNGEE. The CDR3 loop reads CASSVGTSEETQYF. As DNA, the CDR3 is TGTGCCAGCAGCGTAGGGACTAGTGAAGAGACCCAGTACTTC.

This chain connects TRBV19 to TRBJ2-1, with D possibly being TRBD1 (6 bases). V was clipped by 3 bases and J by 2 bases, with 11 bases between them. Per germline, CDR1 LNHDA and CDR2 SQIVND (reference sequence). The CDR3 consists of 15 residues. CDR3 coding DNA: TGTGCCAGTAGTATTCGGGCAGGGGCCTACAATGAGCAGTTCTTC. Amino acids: CASSIRAGAYNEQFF.

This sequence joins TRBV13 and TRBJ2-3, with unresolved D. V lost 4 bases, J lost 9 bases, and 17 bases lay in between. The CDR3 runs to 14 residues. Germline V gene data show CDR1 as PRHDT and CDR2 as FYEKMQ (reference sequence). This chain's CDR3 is CASSSQSRRRTQYF. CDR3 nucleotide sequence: TGTGCCAGCAGCTCTCAATCTAGACGACGAACGCAGTATTTT.

The CDR3 DNA reads as TGTGCCAGCGTCCCCAGGGGTGGCGAGCAGTACTTC. It specifies CASVPRGGEQYF. The chain carries TRBV11-3 and TRBJ2-7; tentatively, D is TRBD1 (6 bases). This CDR3 is 12 amino acids long. Per the germline V gene, CDR1 is SGHNT and CDR2 is YENEEA. V lost 8 bases, J lost 6 bases, and 14 bases lay in between.

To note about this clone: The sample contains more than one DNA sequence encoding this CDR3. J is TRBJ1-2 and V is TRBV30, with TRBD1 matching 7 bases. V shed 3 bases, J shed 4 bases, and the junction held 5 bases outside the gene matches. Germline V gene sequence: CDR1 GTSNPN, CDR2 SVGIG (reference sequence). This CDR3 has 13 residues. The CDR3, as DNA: TGTGCCTGGAGCCGGGACAGACCCTATGGCTACACCTTC. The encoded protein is CAWSRDRPYGYTF.

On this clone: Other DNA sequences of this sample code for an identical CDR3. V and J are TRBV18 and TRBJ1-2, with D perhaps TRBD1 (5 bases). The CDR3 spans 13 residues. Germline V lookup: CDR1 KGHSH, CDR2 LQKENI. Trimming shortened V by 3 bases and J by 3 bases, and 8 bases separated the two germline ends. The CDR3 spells CASSPGGDYGYTF. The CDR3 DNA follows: TGTGCCAGCTCACCGGGGGGGGACTATGGCTACACCTTC.

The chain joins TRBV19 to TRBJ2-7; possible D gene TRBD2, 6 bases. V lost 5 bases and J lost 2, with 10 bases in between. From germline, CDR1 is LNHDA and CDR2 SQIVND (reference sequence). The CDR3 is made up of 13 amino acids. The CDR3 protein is CASSPGVAYEQYF. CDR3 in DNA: TGTGCCAGTAGTCCGGGGGTAGCCTACGAGCAGTACTTC.

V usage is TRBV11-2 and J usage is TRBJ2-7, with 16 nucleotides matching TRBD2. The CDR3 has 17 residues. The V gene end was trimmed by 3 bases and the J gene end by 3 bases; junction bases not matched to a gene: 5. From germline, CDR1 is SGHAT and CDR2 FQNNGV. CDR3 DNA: TGTGCCAGCAGCTTCGGGACTAGCGGGAGGGGTGTCTACGAGCAGTACTTC. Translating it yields CASSFGTSGRGVYEQYF.

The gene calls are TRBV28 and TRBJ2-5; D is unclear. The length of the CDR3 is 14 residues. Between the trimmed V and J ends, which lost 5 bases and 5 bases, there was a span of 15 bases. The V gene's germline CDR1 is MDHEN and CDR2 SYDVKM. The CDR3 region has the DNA TGTGCCAGCAGTCGACTCCTCGGTGGGGAGACCCAGTACTTC. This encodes CASSRLLGGETQYF.

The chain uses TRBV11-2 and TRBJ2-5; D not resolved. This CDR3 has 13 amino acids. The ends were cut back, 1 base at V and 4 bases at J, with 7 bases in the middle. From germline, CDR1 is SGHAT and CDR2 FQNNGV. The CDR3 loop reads CASSLGLGETQYF. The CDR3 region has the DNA TGTGCCAGCAGCTTAGGTCTAGGAGAGACCCAGTACTTC.

CDR3 nucleotide sequence: TGTGCCTGGCTCCCGACTAATGAAAAACTGTTTTTT. Translation: CAWLPTNEKLFF. The chain employs TRBV30 and TRBJ1-4; D is ambiguous. This CDR3 comprises 12 residues. From germline, CDR1 is GTSNPN and CDR2 SVGIG (reference sequence). V dropped 5 bases and J dropped 2 bases, with 6 bases sitting between them.

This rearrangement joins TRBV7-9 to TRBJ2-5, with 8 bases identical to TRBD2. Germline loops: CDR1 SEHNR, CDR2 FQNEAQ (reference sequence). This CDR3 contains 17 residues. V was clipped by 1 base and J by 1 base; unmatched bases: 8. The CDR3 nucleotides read TGTGCCAGCAGCTTAGGATTGGCGGGGGGATCCCAAGAGACCCAGTACTTC. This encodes CASSLGLAGGSQETQYF.

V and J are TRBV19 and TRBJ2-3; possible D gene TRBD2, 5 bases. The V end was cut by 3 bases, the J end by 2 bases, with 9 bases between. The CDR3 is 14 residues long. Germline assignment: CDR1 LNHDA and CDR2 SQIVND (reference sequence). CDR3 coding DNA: TGTGCCAGTAGTATTAAGCGGTCCACAGATACGCAGTATTTT. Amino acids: CASSIKRSTDTQYF. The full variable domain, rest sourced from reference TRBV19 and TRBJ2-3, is DGGITQSPKYLFRKEGQNVTLSCEQNLNHDAMYWYRQDPGQGLRLIYYSQIVNDFQKGDIAEGYSVSREKKESFPLTVTSAQKNPTAFYLCASSIKRSTDTQYFGPGTRLTVL.

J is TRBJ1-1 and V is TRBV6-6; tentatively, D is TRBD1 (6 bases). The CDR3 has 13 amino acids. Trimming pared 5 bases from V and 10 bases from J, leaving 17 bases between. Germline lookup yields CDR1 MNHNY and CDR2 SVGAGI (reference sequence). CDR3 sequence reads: CASSPVRQAAAFF. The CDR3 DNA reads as TGTGCCAGCAGTCCGGTAAGACAGGCGGCAGCTTTCTTT.

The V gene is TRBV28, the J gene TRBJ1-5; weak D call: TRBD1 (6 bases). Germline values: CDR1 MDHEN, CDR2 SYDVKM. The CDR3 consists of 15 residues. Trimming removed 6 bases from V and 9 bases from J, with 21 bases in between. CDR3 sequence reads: CASRAGGQWYRPQHF. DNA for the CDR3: TGTGCCAGCAGAGCCGGGGGGCAATGGTACCGGCCCCAGCATTTT. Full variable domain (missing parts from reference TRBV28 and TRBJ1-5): DVKVTQSSRYLVKRTGEKVFLECVQDMDHENMFWYRQDPGLGLRLIYFSYDVKMKEKGDIPEGYSVSREKKERFSLILESASTNQTSMYLCASRAGGQWYRPQHFGDGTRLSIL.

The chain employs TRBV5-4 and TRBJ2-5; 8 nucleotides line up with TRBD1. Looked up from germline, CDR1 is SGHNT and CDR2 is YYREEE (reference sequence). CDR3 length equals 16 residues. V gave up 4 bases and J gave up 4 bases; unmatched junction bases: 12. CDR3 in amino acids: CASSRSIDRGRETQYF. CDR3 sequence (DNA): TGTGCCAGCAGCCGATCAATTGACAGGGGAAGAGAGACCCAGTACTTC. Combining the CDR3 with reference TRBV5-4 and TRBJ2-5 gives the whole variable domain ETGVTQSPTHLIKTRGQQVTLRCSSQSGHNTVSWYQQALGQGPQFIFQYYREEENGRGNFPPRFSGLQFPNYSSELNVNALELDDSALYLCASSRSIDRGRETQYFGPGTRLLVL.

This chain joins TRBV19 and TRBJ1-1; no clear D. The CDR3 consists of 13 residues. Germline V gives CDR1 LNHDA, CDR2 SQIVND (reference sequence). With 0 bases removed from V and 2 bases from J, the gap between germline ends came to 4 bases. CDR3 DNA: TGTGCCAGTAGTATAGACGTAAACACTGAAGCTTTCTTT. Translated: CASSIDVNTEAFF.